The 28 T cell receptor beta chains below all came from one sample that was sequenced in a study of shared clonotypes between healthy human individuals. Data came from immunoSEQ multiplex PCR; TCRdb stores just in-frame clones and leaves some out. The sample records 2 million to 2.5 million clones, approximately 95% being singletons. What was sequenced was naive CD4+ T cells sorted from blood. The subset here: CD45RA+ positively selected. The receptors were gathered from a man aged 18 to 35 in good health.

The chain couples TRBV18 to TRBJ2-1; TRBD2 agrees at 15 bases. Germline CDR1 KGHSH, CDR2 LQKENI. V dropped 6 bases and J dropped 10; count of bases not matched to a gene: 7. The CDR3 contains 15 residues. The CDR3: CASSEGLAGGGEQFF. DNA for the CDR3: TGTGCCAGCTCGGAAGGACTAGCGGGAGGGGGAGAGCAGTTCTTC.

This CDR3 is CASSYSGGYNEQFF. CDR3 coding DNA: TGTGCCAGCAGTTATAGCGGGGGCTACAATGAGCAGTTCTTC. V gene TRBV7-3 combines with J gene TRBJ2-1; TRBD2 matches at 9 bases. V dropped 6 bases and J dropped 3; count of bases not matched to a gene: 3. The CDR3 runs 14 residues. Germline CDR1 and CDR2: SGHTA and FQGTGA.

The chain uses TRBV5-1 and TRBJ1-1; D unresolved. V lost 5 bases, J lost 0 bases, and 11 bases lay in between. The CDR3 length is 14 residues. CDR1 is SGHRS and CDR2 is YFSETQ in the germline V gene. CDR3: CASSGLRLNTEAFF. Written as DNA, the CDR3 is TGCGCCAGCAGTGGATTGCGGCTGAACACTGAAGCTTTCTTT.

The DNA of the CDR3 is TGCGCCAGCAGTGACGGGGCCGGCGAGCAGTACTTC. Residues: CASSDGAGEQYF. The rearrangement links TRBV10-2 to TRBJ2-7, with D perhaps TRBD1 or TRBD2 (5 bases each). The V and J ends lost 3 bases and 6 bases respectively, with 9 bases between them. The CDR3 has 12 residues. CDR1 and CDR2 (germline): WSHSY, SAAADI.

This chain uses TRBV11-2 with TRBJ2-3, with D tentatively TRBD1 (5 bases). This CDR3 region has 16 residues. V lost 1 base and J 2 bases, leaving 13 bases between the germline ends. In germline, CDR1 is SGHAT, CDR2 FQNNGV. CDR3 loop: CASSLVSGRATDTQYF. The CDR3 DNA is TGTGCCAGCAGCTTAGTTTCAGGGCGTGCCACAGATACGCAGTATTTT.

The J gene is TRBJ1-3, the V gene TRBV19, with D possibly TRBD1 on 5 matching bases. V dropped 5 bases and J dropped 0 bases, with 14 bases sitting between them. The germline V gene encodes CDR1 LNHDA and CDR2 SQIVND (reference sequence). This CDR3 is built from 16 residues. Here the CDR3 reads CASSGTGTFSGNTIYF. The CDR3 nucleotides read TGTGCCAGTAGTGGAACCGGGACCTTCTCTGGAAACACCATATATTTT. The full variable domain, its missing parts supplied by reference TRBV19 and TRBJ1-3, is DGGITQSPKYLFRKEGQNVTLSCEQNLNHDAMYWYRQDPGQGLRLIYYSQIVNDFQKGDIAEGYSVSREKKESFPLTVTSAQKNPTAFYLCASSGTGTFSGNTIYFGEGSWLTVV.

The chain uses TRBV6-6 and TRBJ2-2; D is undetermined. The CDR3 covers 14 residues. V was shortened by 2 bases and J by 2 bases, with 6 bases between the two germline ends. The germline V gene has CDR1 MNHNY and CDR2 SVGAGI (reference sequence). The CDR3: CASSYPQNTGELFF. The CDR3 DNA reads TGTGCCAGCAGTTACCCCCAAAACACCGGGGAGCTGTTTTTT.

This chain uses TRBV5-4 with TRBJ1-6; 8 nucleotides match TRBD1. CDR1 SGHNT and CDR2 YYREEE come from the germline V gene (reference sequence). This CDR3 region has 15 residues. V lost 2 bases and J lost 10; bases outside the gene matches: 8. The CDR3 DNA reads TGTGCCAGCAGCTTTGGACAGGGAGGAAGCTCACCCCTCCACTTT. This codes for CASSFGQGGSSPLHF.

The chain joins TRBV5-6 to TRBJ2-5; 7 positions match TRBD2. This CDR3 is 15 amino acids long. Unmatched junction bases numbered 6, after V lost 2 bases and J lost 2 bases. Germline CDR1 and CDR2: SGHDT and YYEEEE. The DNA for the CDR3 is TGTGCCAGCAGCTTTCCGGGGGGTGTACAAGAGACCCAGTACTTC. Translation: CASSFPGGVQETQYF.

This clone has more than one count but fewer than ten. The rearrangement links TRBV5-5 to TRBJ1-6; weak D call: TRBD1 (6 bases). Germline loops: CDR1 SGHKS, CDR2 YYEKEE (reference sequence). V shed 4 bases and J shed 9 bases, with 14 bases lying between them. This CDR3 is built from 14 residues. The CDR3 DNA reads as TGTGCCAGCAGCCCGAGGGGGGCGGTTTCACCCCTCCACTTT. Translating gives CASSPRGAVSPLHF.

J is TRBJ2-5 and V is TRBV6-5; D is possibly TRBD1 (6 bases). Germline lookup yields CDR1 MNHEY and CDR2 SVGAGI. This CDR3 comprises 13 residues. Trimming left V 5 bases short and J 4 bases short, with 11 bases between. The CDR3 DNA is TGTGCCAGCAGTAGGGGGATTCGAGAGACCCAGTACTTC. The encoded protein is CASSRGIRETQYF.

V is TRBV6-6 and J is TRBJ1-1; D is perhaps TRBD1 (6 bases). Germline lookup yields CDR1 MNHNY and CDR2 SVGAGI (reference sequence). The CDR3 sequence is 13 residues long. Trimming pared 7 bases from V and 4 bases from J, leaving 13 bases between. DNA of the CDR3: TGTGCCAGCATCCAGGGGAGAATCACTGAAGCTTTCTTT. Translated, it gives CASIQGRITEAFF.

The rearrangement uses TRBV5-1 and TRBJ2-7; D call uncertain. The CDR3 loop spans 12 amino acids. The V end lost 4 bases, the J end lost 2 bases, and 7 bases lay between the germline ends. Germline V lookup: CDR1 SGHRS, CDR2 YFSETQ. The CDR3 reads CASSTTPYEQYF. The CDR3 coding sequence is TGCGCCAGCAGCACTACACCCTACGAGCAGTACTTC.

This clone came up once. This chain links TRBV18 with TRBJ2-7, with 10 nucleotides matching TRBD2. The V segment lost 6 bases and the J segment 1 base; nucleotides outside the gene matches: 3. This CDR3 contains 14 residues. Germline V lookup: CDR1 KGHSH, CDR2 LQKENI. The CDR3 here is CASSGLAVSYEQYF. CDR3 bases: TGTGCCAGCTCCGGACTAGCGGTATCCTACGAGCAGTACTTC.

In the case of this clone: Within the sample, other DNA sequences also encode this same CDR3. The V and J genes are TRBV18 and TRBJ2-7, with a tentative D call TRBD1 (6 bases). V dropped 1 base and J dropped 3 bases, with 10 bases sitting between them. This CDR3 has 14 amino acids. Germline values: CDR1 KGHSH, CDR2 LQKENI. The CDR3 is CASSPLAGVYEQYF. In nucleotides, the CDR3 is TGTGCCAGCTCACCACTCGCAGGGGTCTACGAGCAGTACTTC.

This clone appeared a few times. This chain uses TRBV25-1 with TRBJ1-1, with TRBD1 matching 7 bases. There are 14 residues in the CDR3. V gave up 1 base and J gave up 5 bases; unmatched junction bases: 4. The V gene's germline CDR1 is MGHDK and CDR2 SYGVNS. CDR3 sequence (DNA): TGTGCCAGCAGTGAATTAGGGGGCAGAACTGAAGCTTTCTTT. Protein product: CASSELGGRTEAFF.

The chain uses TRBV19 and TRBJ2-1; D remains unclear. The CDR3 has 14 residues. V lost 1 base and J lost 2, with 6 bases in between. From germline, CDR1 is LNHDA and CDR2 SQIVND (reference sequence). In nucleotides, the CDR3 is TGTGCCAGTAGTATAGTGGCGGCCTACAATGAGCAGTTCTTC. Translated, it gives CASSIVAAYNEQFF.

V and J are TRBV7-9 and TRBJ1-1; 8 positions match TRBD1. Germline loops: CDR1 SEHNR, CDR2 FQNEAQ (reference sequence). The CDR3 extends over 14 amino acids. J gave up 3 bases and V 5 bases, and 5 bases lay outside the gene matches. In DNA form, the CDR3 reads TGTGCCAGCAGCCCAGGGGGCGGTCACACTGAAGCTTTCTTT. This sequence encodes CASSPGGGHTEAFF.

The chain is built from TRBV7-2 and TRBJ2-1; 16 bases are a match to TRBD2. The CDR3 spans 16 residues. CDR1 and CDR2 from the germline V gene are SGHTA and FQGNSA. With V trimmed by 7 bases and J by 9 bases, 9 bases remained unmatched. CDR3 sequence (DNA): TGTGCCAGCAACTTGGGACTAGCGGGAGGGCCAGGTGAGCAGTTCTTC. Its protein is CASNLGLAGGPGEQFF.

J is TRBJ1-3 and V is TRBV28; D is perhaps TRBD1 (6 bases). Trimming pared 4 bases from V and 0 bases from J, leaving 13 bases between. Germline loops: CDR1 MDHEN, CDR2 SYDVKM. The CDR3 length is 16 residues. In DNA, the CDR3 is TGTGCCAGCAGTTCAGACAGGTTCAACTCTGGAAACACCATATATTTT. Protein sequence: CASSSDRFNSGNTIYF.

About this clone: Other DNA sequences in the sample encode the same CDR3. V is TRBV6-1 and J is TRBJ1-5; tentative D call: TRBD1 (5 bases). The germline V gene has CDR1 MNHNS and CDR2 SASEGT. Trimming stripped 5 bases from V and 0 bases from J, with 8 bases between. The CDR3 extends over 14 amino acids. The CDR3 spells CASSLQDSNQPQHF. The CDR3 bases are TGTGCCAGCAGTCTACAGGATAGCAATCAGCCCCAGCATTTT.

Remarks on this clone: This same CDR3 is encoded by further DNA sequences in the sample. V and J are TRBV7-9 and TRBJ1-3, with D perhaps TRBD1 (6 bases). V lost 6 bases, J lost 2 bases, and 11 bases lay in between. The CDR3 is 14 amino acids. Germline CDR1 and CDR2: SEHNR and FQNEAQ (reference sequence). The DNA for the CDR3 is TGTGCCAGCAGTCTCTCAGGGGCTGGAAACACCATATATTTT. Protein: CASSLSGAGNTIYF. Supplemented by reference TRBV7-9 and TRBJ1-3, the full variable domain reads DTGVSQNPRHKITKRGQNVTFRCDPISEHNRLYWYRQTLGQGPEFLTYFQNEAQLEKSRLLSDRFSAERPKGSFSTLEIQRTEQGDSAMYLCASSLSGAGNTIYFGEGSWLTVV.

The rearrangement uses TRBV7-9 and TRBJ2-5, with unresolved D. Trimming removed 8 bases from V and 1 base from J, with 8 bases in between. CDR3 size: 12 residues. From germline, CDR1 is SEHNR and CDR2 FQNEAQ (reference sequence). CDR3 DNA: TGTGCCAGCCATCGGCTCCAAGAGACCCAGTACTTC. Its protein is CASHRLQETQYF.

CDR3 DNA: TGTGCCAGCAGTTTCAAGACTAGCCCTAACACCGGGGAGCTGTTTTTT. It codes for CASSFKTSPNTGELFF. This chain connects TRBV27 to TRBJ2-2; TRBD2 aligns across 7 bases. Germline lookup yields CDR1 MNHEY and CDR2 SMNVEV (reference sequence). This CDR3 spans 16 amino acids. V lost 3 bases, J lost 2 bases, and 6 bases stayed unmatched.

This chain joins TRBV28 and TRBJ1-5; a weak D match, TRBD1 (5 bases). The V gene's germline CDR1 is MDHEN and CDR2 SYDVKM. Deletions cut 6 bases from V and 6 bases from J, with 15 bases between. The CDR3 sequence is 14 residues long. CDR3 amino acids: CASSRELRSQPQHF. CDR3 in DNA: TGTGCCAGCAGCAGGGAATTGCGAAGTCAGCCCCAGCATTTT. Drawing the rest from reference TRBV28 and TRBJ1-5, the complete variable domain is DVKVTQSSRYLVKRTGEKVFLECVQDMDHENMFWYRQDPGLGLRLIYFSYDVKMKEKGDIPEGYSVSREKKERFSLILESASTNQTSMYLCASSRELRSQPQHFGDGTRLSIL.

The CDR3 protein is CASSRRTSGSSYEQYF. The CDR3 nucleotides read TGTGCCAGCAGCAGACGAACTAGCGGGAGTTCCTACGAGCAGTACTTC. The chain uses TRBV7-6 and TRBJ2-7; 11 positions agree with TRBD2. The CDR3 runs 16 residues. From germline, CDR1 is SGHVS and CDR2 FNYEAQ. After removal of 5 bases from V and 1 base from J, the junction contained 7 bases not matched to a gene. Variable domain in full (rest from reference TRBV7-6 and TRBJ2-7): GAGVSQSPRYKVTKRGQDVALRCDPISGHVSLYWYRQALGQGPEFLTYFNYEAQQDKSGLPNDRFSAERPEGSISTLTIQRTEQRDSAMYRCASSRRTSGSSYEQYFGPGTRLTVT.

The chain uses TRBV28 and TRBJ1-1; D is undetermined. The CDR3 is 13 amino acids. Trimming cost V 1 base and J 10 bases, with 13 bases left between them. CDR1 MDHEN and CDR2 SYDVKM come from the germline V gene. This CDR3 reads CASSLSPSTRAFF. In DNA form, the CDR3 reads TGTGCCAGCAGTTTATCCCCCTCCACGAGAGCTTTCTTT.

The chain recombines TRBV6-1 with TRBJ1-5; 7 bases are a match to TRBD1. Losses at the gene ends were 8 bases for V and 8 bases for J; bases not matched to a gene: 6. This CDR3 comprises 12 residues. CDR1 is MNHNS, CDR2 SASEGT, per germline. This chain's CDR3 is CASYTGVEPQHF. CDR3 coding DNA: TGTGCCAGCTACACAGGGGTAGAGCCCCAGCATTTT.